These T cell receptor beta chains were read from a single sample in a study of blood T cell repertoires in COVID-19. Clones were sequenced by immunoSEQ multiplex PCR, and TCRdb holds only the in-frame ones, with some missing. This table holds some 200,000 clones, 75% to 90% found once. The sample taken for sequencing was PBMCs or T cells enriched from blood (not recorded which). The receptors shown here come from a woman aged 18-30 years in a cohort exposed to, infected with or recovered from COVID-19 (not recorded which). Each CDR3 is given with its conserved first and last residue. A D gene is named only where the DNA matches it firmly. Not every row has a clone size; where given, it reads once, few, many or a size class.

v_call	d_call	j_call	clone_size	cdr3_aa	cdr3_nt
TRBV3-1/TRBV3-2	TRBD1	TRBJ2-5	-	CASQLGTATGTQYF	TGTGCCAGCCAATTGGGGACAGCAACGGGAACCCAGTACTTC
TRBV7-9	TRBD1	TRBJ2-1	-	CASSSAGNRGNEQFF	TGTGCCAGCAGCTCGGCCGGGAACAGGGGCAATGAGCAGTTCTTC
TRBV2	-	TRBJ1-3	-	CASSGDIRSGNTIYF	TGTGCCAGCAGTGGGGACATCCGCTCTGGAAACACCATATATTTT
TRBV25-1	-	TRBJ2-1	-	CASSGLTGLPYNEQFF	TGTGCCAGCAGTGGTCTTACAGGGCTCCCCTACAATGAGCAGTTCTTC
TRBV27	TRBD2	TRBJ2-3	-	CASSFFRLAAPDTQYF	TGTGCCAGCAGTTTCTTTAGACTAGCGGCTCCAGATACGCAGTATTTT
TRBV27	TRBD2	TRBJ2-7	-	CASSTGLAGGNEQYF	TGTGCCAGCAGTACCGGACTAGCGGGAGGTAACGAGCAGTACTTC
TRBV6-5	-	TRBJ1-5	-	CASRGTGNYQPQHF	TGTGCCAGCAGGGGAACAGGGAATTACCAGCCCCAGCATTTT
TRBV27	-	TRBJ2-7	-	CASSARNGEQYF	TGTGCCAGCAGTGCGCGCAACGGGGAGCAGTACTTC
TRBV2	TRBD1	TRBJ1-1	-	CASTGQGGGTEAFF	TGTGCCAGCACAGGACAGGGCGGAGGTACTGAAGCTTTCTTT
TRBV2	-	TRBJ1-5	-	CASSDRDSNQPQHF	TGTGCCAGCAGTGACCGGGATTCCAATCAGCCCCAGCATTTT
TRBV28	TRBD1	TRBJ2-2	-	CASRDRYTGELFF	TGTGCCAGTCGGGACAGGTACACCGGGGAGCTGTTTTTT
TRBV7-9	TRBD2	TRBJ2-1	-	CASEHPSGSPYNEQFF	TGTGCCAGCGAGCATCCTAGCGGTTCCCCCTACAATGAGCAGTTCTTC
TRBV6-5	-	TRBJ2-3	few	CASSSGDTDTQYF	TGTGCCAGCAGTTCGGGGGACACAGATACGCAGTATTTT
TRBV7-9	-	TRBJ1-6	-	CASSLSGDSPLHF	TGTGCCAGCAGCTTGAGCGGGGATTCACCCCTCCACTTT
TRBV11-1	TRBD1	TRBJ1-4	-	CASSSGSRQGDEKLFF	TGTGCCAGCAGCTCCGGAAGCAGACAGGGGGACGAAAAACTGTTTTTT
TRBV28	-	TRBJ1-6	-	CASSFGLNSPLHF	TGTGCCAGCAGTTTTGGCCTTAATTCACCCCTCCACTTT
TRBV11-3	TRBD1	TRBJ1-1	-	CASSEQGAGDTEAFF	TGTGCCAGCAGCGAACAGGGGGCCGGGGACACTGAAGCTTTCTTT
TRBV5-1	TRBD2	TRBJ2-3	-	CASSLLAASTDTQYF	TGCGCCAGCAGCTTACTAGCGGCTAGCACAGATACGCAGTATTTT
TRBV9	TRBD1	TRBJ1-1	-	CASSAYSGGLSTEAFF	TGTGCCAGCAGCGCCTACTCAGGGGGCTTGAGCACTGAAGCTTTCTTT
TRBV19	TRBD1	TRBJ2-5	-	CASSTGHGTGWQTQYF	TGTGCCAGTAGTACCGGGCACGGGACAGGGTGGCAGACCCAGTACTTC
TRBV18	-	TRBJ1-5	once	CASSPTGYSNQPQHF	TGTGCCAGCTCACCTACAGGGTATAGCAATCAGCCCCAGCATTTT
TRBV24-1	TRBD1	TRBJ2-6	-	CATSRPGGNGANVLTF	TGTGCCACCAGCCGCCCAGGGGGCAATGGGGCCAACGTCCTGACTTTC
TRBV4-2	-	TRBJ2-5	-	CASSQEFREETQYF	TGTGCCAGCAGCCAAGAATTCAGGGAAGAGACCCAGTACTTC
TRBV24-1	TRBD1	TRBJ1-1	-	CATRTGGDTEAFF	TGTGCCACCCGGACAGGGGGGGACACTGAAGCTTTCTTT
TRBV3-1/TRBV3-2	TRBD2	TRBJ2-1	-	CASSQLAGGPLPTGYNEQFF	TGTGCCAGCAGCCAACTAGCGGGAGGGCCCCTGCCCACGGGATACAATGAGCAGTTCTTC
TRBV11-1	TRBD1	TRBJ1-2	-	CASSLGQGKDGYTF	TGTGCCAGCAGCCTAGGACAGGGAAAGGATGGCTACACCTTC
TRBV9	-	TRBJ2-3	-	CASSGEGGTDTQYF	TGTGCCAGCAGCGGGGAGGGGGGAACAGATACGCAGTATTTT
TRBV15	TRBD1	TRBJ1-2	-	CATSRSGQNIYGYTF	TGTGCCACCAGCAGATCGGGACAGAACATCTATGGCTACACCTTC
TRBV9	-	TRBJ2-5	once	CASSVGLGETQYF	TGTGCCAGCAGCGTAGGACTCGGGGAGACCCAGTACTTC
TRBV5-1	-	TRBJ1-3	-	CASSLDGDSGNTIYF	TGCGCCAGCAGCTTGGACGGTGATTCTGGAAACACCATATATTTT
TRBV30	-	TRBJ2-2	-	CAWSGQVAYTGELFF	TGTGCCTGGAGTGGCCAAGTAGCATACACCGGGGAGCTGTTTTTT
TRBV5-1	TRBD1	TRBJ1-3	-	CASSTTGNYGNTIYF	TGCGCCAGCAGCACGACAGGGAATTATGGAAACACCATATATTTT
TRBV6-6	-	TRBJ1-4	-	CASSYSSLEFNEKLFF	TGTGCCAGCAGTTACTCGAGTTTGGAGTTTAATGAAAAACTGTTTTTT
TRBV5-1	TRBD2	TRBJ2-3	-	CASSPGLAGSTDTQYF	TGCGCCAGCAGCCCCGGACTAGCGGGTAGCACAGATACGCAGTATTTT
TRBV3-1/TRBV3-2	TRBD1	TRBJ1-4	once	CASSQAPGDRGGEKLFF	TGTGCCAGCAGCCAAGCCCCAGGAGACAGGGGAGGAGAAAAACTGTTTTTT
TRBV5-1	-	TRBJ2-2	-	CASSLMTGGTGELFF	TGCGCCAGCAGCTTGATGACAGGAGGCACCGGGGAGCTGTTTTTT
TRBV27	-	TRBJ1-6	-	CASSNPSSYNSPLHF	TGTGCCAGCAGTAATCCTAGCTCCTATAATTCACCCCTCCACTTT
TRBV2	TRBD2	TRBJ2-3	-	CASSSRLAGNTDTQYF	TGTGCCAGCAGTAGCCGACTAGCGGGAAACACAGATACGCAGTATTTT
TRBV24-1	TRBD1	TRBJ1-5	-	CATSDPTGGNQPQHF	TGTGCCACCAGTGACCCGACAGGGGGCAATCAGCCCCAGCATTTT
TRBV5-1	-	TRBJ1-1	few	CASSFGTMHTEAFF	TGCGCCAGCAGCTTCGGGACAATGCACACTGAAGCTTTCTTT
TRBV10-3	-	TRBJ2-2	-	CAISQGYNTGELFF	TGTGCCATCAGCCAGGGCTATAACACCGGGGAGCTGTTTTTT
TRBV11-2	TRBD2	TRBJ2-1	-	CASSLTSGEYNEQFF	TGTGCCAGCAGCCTGACTAGCGGCGAATACAATGAGCAGTTCTTC
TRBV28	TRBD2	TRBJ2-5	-	CASSLGTSGLETQYF	TGTGCCAGCAGTTTAGGGACTAGCGGTCTAGAGACCCAGTACTTC
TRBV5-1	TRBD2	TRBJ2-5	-	CASSPFEAGGTETQYF	TGCGCCAGCAGCCCTTTTGAAGCGGGGGGAACTGAGACCCAGTACTTC